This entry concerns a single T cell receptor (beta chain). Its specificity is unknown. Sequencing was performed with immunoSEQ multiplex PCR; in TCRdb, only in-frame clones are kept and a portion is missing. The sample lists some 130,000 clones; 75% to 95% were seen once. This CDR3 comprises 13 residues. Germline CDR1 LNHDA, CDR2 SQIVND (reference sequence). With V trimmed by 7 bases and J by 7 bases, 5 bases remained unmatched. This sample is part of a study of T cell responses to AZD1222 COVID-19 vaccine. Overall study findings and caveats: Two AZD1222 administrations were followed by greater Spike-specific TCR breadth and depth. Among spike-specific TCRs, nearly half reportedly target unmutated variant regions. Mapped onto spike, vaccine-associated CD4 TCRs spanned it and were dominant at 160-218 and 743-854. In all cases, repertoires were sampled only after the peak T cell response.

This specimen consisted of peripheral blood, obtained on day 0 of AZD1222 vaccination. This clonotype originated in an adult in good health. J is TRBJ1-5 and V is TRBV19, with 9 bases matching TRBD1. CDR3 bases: TGTGCCAGTATGGGACAGGGAGGCCAGCCCCAGCATTTT. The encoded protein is CASMGQGGQPQHF.